This T cell receptor beta chain was found in a study of OX40 agonist ivuxolimab in advanced cancers. Generated by immunoSEQ multiplex PCR, the TCRdb table keeps only in-frame clones and is missing some. The table shows roughly 60,000 clones, with around 80% occurring only once. The length of the CDR3 is 14 residues. V shed 3 bases and J shed 1 base, with 10 bases lying between them. Germline V gene lookup returns CDR1 SGHNT and CDR2 YYREEE (reference sequence). This clone came up once. The receptor's source is an adult with an advanced solid tumor such as melanoma, head and neck, liver or kidney cancer. The material was CD4+ or CD8+ T cells sorted from blood, obtained in a trial of the OX40 agonist ivuxolimab. The V gene is TRBV5-4, the J gene TRBJ2-5; D not resolved. CDR3: CASSSPKSQETQYF. CDR3 sequence (DNA): TGTGCCAGCAGCTCCCCTAAGTCCCAAGAGACCCAGTACTTC.